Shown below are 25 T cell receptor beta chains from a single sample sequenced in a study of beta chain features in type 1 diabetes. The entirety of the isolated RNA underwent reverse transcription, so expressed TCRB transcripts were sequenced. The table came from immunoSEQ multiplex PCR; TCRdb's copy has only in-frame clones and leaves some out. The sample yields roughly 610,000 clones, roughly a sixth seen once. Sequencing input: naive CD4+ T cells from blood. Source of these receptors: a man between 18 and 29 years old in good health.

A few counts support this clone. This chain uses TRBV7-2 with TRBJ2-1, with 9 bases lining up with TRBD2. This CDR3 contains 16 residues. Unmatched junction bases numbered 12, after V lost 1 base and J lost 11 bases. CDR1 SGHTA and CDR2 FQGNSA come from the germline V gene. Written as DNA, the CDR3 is TGTGCCAGCAGCTTAGAGTCGGGACTAGCATTTCTAAAGCAGTTCTTC. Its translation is CASSLESGLAFLKQFF. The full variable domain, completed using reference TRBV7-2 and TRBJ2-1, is GAGVSQSPSNKVTEKGKDVELRCDPISGHTALYWYRQSLGQGLEFLIYFQGNSAPDKSGLPSDRFSAERTGGSVSTLTIQRTQQEDSAVYLCASSLESGLAFLKQFFGPGTRLTVL.

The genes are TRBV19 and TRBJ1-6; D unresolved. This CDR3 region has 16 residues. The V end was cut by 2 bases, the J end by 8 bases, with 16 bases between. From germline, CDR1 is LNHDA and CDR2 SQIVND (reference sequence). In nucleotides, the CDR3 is TGTGCCAGTAGTATACGGGGTAGATCTGGGGATTCACCCCTCCACTTT. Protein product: CASSIRGRSGDSPLHF.

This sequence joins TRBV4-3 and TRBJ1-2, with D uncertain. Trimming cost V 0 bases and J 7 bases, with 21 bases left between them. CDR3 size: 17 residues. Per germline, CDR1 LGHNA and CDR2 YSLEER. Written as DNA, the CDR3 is TGCGCCAGCAGCCAAGATAGGAGGGCCAGCGGATCTTCTGGCTACACCTTC. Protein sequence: CASSQDRRASGSSGYTF.

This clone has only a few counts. CDR3 protein: CASSLGVTAGQSYEQYF. For the CDR3, the DNA is TGTGCCAGCAGCTTAGGCGTCACGGCAGGGCAATCCTACGAGCAGTACTTC. This sequence joins TRBV7-8 and TRBJ2-7; TRBD1 might be the D (5 bases). The CDR3 totals 17 residues. The germline CDR1 and CDR2 sequences are SGHVS and FQNEAQ. V was pared by 1 base and J by 1 base, with 17 bases between.

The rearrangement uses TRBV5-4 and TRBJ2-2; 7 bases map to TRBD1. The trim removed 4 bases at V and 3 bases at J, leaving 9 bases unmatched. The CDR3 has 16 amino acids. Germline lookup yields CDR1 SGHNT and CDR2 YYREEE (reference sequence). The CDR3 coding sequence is TGTGCCAGCAGCCGCCCGAGACAGGGCGACACCGGGGAGCTGTTTTTT. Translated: CASSRPRQGDTGELFF.

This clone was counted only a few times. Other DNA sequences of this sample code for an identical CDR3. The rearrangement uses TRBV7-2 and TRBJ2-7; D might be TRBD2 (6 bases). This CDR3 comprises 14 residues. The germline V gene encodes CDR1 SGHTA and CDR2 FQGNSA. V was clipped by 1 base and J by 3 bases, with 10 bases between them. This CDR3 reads CASSLGAGSYEQYF. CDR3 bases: TGTGCCAGCAGCTTAGGAGCCGGGAGCTACGAGCAGTACTTC.

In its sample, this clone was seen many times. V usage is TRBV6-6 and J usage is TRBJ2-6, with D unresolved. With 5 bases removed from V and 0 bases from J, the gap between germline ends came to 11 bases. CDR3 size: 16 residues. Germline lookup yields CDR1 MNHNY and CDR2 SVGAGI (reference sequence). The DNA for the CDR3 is TGTGCCAGCAGTGGAAGCAGCAGCTCTGGGGCCAACGTCCTGACTTTC. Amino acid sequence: CASSGSSSSGANVLTF.

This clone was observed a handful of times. The CDR3 coding sequence is TGTGCCATCAGTGAGGGGACAGGGACTAATCAGCCCCAGCATTTT. Protein: CAISEGTGTNQPQHF. The V and J genes are TRBV10-3 and TRBJ1-5; 9 bases map to TRBD1. The V segment lost 2 bases and the J segment 4 bases; nucleotides outside the gene matches: 3. CDR3 length: 15 residues. The germline CDR1 and CDR2 sequences are ENHRY and SYGVKD.

CDR3 loop: CASRAGTTNFGYTF. Written as DNA, the CDR3 is TGTGCCAGCAGAGCCGGGACGACAAATTTTGGCTACACCTTC. V is TRBV28 and J is TRBJ1-2; D possibly corresponds to TRBD1 (5 bases). V was clipped by 6 bases and J by 7 bases, with 18 bases between them. This CDR3 has 14 amino acids. The germline CDR1 and CDR2 sequences are MDHEN and SYDVKM.

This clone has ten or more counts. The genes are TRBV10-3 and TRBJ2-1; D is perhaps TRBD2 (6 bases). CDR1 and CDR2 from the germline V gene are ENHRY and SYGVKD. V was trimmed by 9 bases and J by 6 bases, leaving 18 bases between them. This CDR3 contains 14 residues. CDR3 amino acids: CAMGREYASNEQFF. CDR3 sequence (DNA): TGTGCCATGGGGCGGGAATATGCGTCCAATGAGCAGTTCTTC.

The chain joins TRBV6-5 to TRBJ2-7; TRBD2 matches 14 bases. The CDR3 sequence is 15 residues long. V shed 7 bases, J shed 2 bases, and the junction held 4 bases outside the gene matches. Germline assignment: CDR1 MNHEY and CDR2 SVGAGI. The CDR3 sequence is CASTQTSGRAYEQYF. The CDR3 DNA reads TGTGCCAGCACCCAGACTAGCGGGAGGGCCTACGAGCAGTACTTC.

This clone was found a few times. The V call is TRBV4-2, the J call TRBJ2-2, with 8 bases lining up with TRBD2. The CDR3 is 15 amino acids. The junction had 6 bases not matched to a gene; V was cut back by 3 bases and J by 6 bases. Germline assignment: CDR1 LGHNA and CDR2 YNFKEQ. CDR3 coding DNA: TGTGCCAGCAGCCAGGGACTAGTCTCATCCGGGGAGCTGTTTTTT. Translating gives CASSQGLVSSGELFF.

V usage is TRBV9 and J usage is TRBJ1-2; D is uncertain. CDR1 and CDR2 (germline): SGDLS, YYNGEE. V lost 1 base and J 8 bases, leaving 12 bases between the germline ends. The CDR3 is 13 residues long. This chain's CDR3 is CASSVKWVGGYTF. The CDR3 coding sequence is TGTGCCAGCAGCGTAAAGTGGGTGGGCGGCTACACCTTC.

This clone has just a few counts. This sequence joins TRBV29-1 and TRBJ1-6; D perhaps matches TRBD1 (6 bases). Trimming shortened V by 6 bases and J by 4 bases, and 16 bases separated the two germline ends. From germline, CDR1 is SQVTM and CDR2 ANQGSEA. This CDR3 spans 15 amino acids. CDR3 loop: CSVATWTEYNSPLHF. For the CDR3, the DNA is TGCAGCGTAGCAACCTGGACAGAGTATAATTCACCCCTCCACTTT.

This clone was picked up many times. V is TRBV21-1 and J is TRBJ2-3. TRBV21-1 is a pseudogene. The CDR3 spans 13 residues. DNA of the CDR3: TGTGCCAGCAGCCTGGGGGGCCCAGATACGCAGTATTTT. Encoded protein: CASSLGGPDTQYF.

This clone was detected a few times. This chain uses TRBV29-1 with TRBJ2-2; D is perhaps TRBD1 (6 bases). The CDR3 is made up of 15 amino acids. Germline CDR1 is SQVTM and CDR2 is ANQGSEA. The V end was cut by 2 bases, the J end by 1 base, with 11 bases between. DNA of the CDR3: TGCAGCGTTGAAAATAACAGGGTGAACACCGGGGAGCTGTTTTTT. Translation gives CSVENNRVNTGELFF.

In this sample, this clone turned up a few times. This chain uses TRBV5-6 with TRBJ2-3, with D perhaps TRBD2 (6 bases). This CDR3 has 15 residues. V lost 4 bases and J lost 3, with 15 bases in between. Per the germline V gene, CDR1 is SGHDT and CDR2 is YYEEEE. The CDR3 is CASSSRPGRTDTQYF. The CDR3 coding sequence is TGTGCCAGCAGCAGCAGGCCGGGGAGGACAGATACGCAGTATTTT.

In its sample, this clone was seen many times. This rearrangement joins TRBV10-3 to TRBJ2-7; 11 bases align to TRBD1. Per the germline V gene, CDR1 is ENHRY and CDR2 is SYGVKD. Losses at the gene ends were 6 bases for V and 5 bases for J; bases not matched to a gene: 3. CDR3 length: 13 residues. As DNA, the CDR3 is TGTGCCATCAGGAGGACAGGGGGCAACGAGCAGTACTTC. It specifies CAIRRTGGNEQYF.

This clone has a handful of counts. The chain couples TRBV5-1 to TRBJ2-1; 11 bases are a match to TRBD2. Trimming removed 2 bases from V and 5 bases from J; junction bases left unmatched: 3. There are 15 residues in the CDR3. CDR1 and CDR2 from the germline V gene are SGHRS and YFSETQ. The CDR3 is CASSLTSGRNNEQFF. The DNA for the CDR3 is TGCGCCAGCAGCTTAACTAGCGGGAGAAACAATGAGCAGTTCTTC. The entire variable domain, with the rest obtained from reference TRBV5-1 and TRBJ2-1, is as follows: KAGVTQTPRYLIKTRGQQVTLSCSPISGHRSVSWYQQTPGQGLQFLFEYFSETQRNKGNFPGRFSGRQFSNSRSEMNVSTLELGDSALYLCASSLTSGRNNEQFFGPGTRLTVL.

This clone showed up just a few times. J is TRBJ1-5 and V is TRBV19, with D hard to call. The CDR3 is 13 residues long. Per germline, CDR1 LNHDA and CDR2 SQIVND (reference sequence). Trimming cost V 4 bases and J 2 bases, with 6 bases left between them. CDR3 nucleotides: TGTGCCAGTAGTAGTCGGGGCAATCAGCCCCAGCATTTT. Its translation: CASSSRGNQPQHF.

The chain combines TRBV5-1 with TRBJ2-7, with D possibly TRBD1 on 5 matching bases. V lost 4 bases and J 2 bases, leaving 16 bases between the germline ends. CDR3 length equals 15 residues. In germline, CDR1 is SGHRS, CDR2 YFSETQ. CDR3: CASSPSSAGPYEQYF. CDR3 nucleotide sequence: TGCGCCAGCAGCCCCAGCTCGGCAGGGCCCTACGAGCAGTACTTC.

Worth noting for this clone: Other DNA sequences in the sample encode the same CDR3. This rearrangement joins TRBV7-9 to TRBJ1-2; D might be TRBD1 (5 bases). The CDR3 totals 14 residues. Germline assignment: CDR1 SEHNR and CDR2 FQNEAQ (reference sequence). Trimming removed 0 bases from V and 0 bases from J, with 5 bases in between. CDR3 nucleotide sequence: TGTGCCAGCAGCTTAGCGGGGGCTAACTATGGCTACACCTTC. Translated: CASSLAGANYGYTF.

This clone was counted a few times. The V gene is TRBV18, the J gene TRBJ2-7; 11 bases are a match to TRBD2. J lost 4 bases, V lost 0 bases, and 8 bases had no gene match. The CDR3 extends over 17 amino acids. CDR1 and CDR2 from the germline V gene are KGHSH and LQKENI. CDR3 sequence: CASSPPGRASGRYEQYF. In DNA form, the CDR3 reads TGTGCCAGCTCACCACCCGGCCGGGCTAGCGGGAGGTACGAGCAGTACTTC. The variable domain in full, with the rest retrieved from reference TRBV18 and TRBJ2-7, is NAGVMQNPRHLVRRRGQEARLRCSPMKGHSHVYWYRQLPEEGLKFMVYLQKENIIDESGMPKERFSAEFPKEGPSILRIQQVVRGDSAAYFCASSPPGRASGRYEQYFGPGTRLTVT.

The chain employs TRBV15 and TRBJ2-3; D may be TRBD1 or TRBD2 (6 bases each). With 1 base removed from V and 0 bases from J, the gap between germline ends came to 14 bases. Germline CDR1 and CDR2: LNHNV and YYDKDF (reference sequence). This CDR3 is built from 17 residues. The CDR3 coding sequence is TGTGCCACCAGCAGAGGATGGGGGGCAGGGAGCACAGATACGCAGTATTTT. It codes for CATSRGWGAGSTDTQYF.

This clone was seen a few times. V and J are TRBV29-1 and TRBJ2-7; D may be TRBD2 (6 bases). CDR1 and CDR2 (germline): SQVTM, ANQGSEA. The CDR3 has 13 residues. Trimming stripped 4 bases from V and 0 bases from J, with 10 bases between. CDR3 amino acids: CSVGSGVSYEQYF. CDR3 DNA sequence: TGCAGCGTTGGGTCGGGGGTCTCCTACGAGCAGTACTTC.